This TCR beta chain derives from a study of blood T cells in healthy people across ages. Findings and caveats of the study: PBMCs that were unsorted prevented a conclusive naive versus antigen-experienced comparison. Samples with more naive T cells showed higher observed beta diversity. The CMV status of each donor remained undetermined, and this could have confounded shifts in expanded clonotypes. While age rose, TCR beta diversity per million T cells dropped in a roughly linear way.

A second PCR of 7 to 11 cycles used a sample-barcoded 5' primer and a J-beta primer mix. One entry per CDR3 protein, called by TCRdb with MiXCR from the 5' RACE reads. The data contain just over 800,000 distinct CDR3 sequences, approximately 67% of them singletons. Trimming cost V 6 bases and J 9 bases; bases outside gene matches: 16. The CDR3 totals 16 residues. The V gene's germline CDR1 is DFQATT and CDR2 SNEGSKA (reference sequence). This clonotype was counted only a few times. As yet, its antigen is unknown. The TCR originated in a man aged 25 to 40 in good health. This sequence joins TRBV20-1 and TRBJ2-1, with TRBD1 matching over 11 bases. The material sequenced was blood. The CDR3 is CSADKPGTGGFREQFF. CDR3 in DNA: TGCAGTGCGGATAAACCCGGGACAGGGGGGTTTCGTGAGCAGTTCTTC.